Described below is a single T cell receptor beta chain sequence and its context. These data are taken from a study of blood T cell repertoires in COVID-19. Sequencing used immunoSEQ multiplex PCR; TCRdb keeps in-frame clones, though not all of them. The table shows 150,000 to 200,000 clones, with about nine tenths occurring only once. This CDR3 region has 14 residues. V lost 6 bases and J lost 12; bases outside the gene matches: 10. Germline loops: CDR1 SNHLY, CDR2 FYNNEI. The source is a man in his sixties with active or convalescent COVID-19. Sample: peripheral blood. The chain couples TRBV2 to TRBJ2-7, with 14 bases that match TRBD2. The CDR3 region is CASRPMGLAGDPYF. In DNA form, the CDR3 reads TGTGCCAGCAGACCCATGGGACTAGCGGGGGATCCGTACTTC.